The 10 T cell receptor beta chains reported below all come from one sample, sequenced in a study of cytomegalovirus exposure and HLA in healthy donors. PCR used 60 Vbeta primers and 13 Jbeta primers. Assay: immunoSEQ multiplex PCR; the TCRdb copy retains only in-frame clones and omits some. Among some 170,000 clones listed, around 83% were seen once. The sequencing sample was made of PBMCs. All receptors derive from a man aged 50-59 years in good health and CMV-seropositive.

The chain carries TRBV30 and TRBJ1-5; D is ambiguous. V lost 0 bases and J lost 2, with 11 bases in between. CDR3 length equals 15 residues. Germline V gene data show CDR1 as GTSNPN and CDR2 as SVGIG (reference sequence). CDR3 region: CAWSVPSRGNQPQHF. Here the CDR3 DNA reads TGTGCCTGGAGTGTACCCAGTCGGGGCAATCAGCCCCAGCATTTT.

The chain links TRBV27 to TRBJ2-3; 8 bases are a match to TRBD1. The CDR3 spans 15 residues. Germline V CDR1 and CDR2: MNHEY, SMNVEV (reference sequence). V trimming: 3 bases; J trimming: 4 bases; junction bases outside the gene matches: 6. DNA of the CDR3: TGTGCCAGCAGTTTGGGGGACAGGTCTTCAGATACGCAGTATTTT. Protein sequence: CASSLGDRSSDTQYF.

This rearrangement joins TRBV11-2 to TRBJ2-7, with no clear D. The germline V and J ends were trimmed by 5 bases and 3 bases, with 8 bases remaining between them. CDR3 length: 12 residues. CDR1 and CDR2 from the germline V gene are SGHAT and FQNNGV. The CDR3 sequence is CASSENHYEQYF. In nucleotides, the CDR3 is TGTGCCAGCAGCGAGAACCACTACGAGCAGTACTTC.

This sequence joins TRBV25-1 and TRBJ2-7; 9 nucleotides line up with TRBD2. V gave up 5 bases and J gave up 1 base; unmatched junction bases: 0. CDR3 size: 13 residues. The germline gives CDR1 MGHDK, CDR2 SYGVNS. For the CDR3, the DNA is TGTGCCAGCAGTCTAGCGGGATCCTACGAGCAGTACTTC. It is translated as CASSLAGSYEQYF.

The chain has TRBV11-2 and TRBJ2-1; TRBD2 is a possible D gene (6 bases). The germline CDR1 and CDR2 sequences are SGHAT and FQNNGV. Deletions cut 1 base from V and 4 bases from J, with 11 bases between. The CDR3 runs to 15 residues. The DNA of the CDR3 is TGTGCCAGCAGCTTAGGCGGGGCTGGTTACAATGAGCAGTTCTTC. It encodes CASSLGGAGYNEQFF.

This clone was counted a few times. The chain links TRBV5-1 to TRBJ2-7; a weak D match, TRBD2 (6 bases). V lost 0 bases and J lost 4, with 11 bases in between. Germline-derived CDR1 and CDR2 are SGHRS and YFSETQ. This CDR3 comprises 14 residues. The CDR3 region has the DNA TGCGCCAGCAGCTTGGTAGTTGGAGGGTACGAGCAGTACTTC. It yields the protein CASSLVVGGYEQYF. The variable domain in full, completed from reference TRBV5-1 and TRBJ2-7, reads KAGVTQTPRYLIKTRGQQVTLSCSPISGHRSVSWYQQTPGQGLQFLFEYFSETQRNKGNFPGRFSGRQFSNSRSEMNVSTLELGDSALYLCASSLVVGGYEQYFGPGTRLTVT.

This chain links TRBV5-4 with TRBJ2-5, with 8 bases fitting TRBD2. The J segment lost 2 bases and the V segment lost 4 bases, leaving 13 bases of the junction unmatched. The CDR3 consists of 17 residues. Looked up from germline, CDR1 is SGHNT and CDR2 is YYREEE (reference sequence). Here the CDR3 DNA reads TGTGCCAGCAGCCCCAGGGGCGGGGGGAAGAATCAAGAGACCCAGTACTTC. Encoded protein: CASSPRGGGKNQETQYF.

This clone was observed a handful of times. The chain employs TRBV28 and TRBJ2-7, with 8 bases fitting TRBD2. CDR1 and CDR2 from the germline V gene are MDHEN and SYDVKM. The V and J ends lost 7 bases and 3 bases, in that order; junction bases with no gene match: 8. The CDR3 runs to 14 residues. CDR3 amino acids: CASTGGGMRYEQYF. The DNA for the CDR3 is TGTGCCAGCACCGGGGGGGGGATGCGCTACGAGCAGTACTTC.

V gene TRBV7-3 combines with J gene TRBJ2-7; D might be TRBD1 (5 bases). Germline V gene data show CDR1 as SGHTA and CDR2 as FQGTGA. Trimming stripped 5 bases from V and 6 bases from J, with 17 bases between. The CDR3 sequence is 14 residues long. The CDR3 bases are TGTGCCAGCAGCCAAGGCAGGGATATTGGCGAGCAGTACTTC. Protein: CASSQGRDIGEQYF.

V gene TRBV6-6 combines with J gene TRBJ1-1; D is perhaps TRBD1 (5 bases). The CDR3 is 14 residues long. Germline lookup yields CDR1 MNHNY and CDR2 SVGAGI (reference sequence). Deletions cut 2 bases from V and 5 bases from J, with 12 bases between. CDR3 nucleotides: TGTGCCAGCAGTTACGCAGGGCGTAGGACTGAAGCTTTCTTT. Translating it yields CASSYAGRRTEAFF.